This is a list of T cell receptor beta chains from one sample in a study of molecular identifiers for immune sequencing clone quantification. Via MiXCR, TCRdb re-called the PCR reads, giving one row per CDR3 protein. The sample lists approximately 320,000 distinct CDR3 sequences; roughly 24% were seen once. Sequencing input: naive CD8+ T cells from blood, with Jurkat cell RNA spiked in. These receptors were collected from a human donor in good health. Some libraries in this study had Jurkat cell RNA spiked in. Each CDR3 is given with its conserved first and last residue. A D gene is named only where the DNA matches it firmly. Rows give clone size only sometimes, using once, few, many, or a class for an expanded clone.

-	many	TRBV6-5	TRBJ2-3	TGTGCCAGCAGCCACACCAGAGGCTTTCTCACAGATACGCAGTATTTT	CASSHTRGFLTDTQYF
TRBD2	few	TRBV4-3	TRBJ2-7	TGCGCCAGCAGCCATGGCACTAGCGGGAACTACGAGCAGTACTTC	CASSHGTSGNYEQYF
-	once	TRBV7-2	TRBJ1-2	TGTGCCCGCAGCTCCCCAGAAGCCTATGGCTACCCCTTC	CARSSPEAYGYPF
-	-	TRBV19	TRBJ1-5	TGTGCCAGTAGTATAGTTTCCGGGACTTATAGCAATCAGCCCCAGCATTTT	CASSIVSGTYSNQPQHF
TRBD1	few	TRBV7-9	TRBJ1-6	TGTGCCAGCAGCGCTCCACAGGGGTTTAATTCACCCCTCCACTTT	CASSAPQGFNSPLHF
-	many	TRBV5-1	TRBJ1-1	TGCGCCAGCAGCTTGAACTCCATACTTAACCCTGAAGCTTTCTTT	CASSLNSILNPEAFF
TRBD1	-	TRBV4-3	TRBJ2-7	TGCGCCAGCAGCCAAGGGACAGGGAGCGAGCAGTACTTC	CASSQGTGSEQYF
-	many	TRBV5-1	TRBJ1-1	TGCGCCAGCAGCTTGAGCAACCCAGGGTACACTGAAGCTTTCTTT	CASSLSNPGYTEAFF
TRBD2	many	TRBV27	TRBJ2-3	TGTGCCAGCAGTACGGGGGGTAGCACAGATACGCAGTATTTT	CASSTGGSTDTQYF
TRBD1	few	TRBV24-1	TRBJ2-1	TGTGCCACCAGTGATTTAAACGACAGGGGCAATGAGCAGTTCTTC	CATSDLNDRGNEQFF
-	-	TRBV5-8	TRBJ1-2	TGTGCCAGCAGCTTGAGCGGCTACACCTTC	CASSLSGYTF
-	many	TRBV5-1	TRBJ2-3	TGCGCCAGCAGCTTAAACAGGGCCACAGATACGCAGTATTTT	CASSLNRATDTQYF
-	many	TRBV29-1	TRBJ2-5	TGCAGCGTCCCGACCCAAGAGACCCAGTACTTC	CSVPTQETQYF
TRBD1	few	TRBV13	TRBJ1-2	TGTGCCAGCAGCTCCTGGAGGGACAGGGCTAACTATGGCTACACCTTC	CASSSWRDRANYGYTF
TRBD2	-	TRBV2	TRBJ2-2	TGTGCCAGCAGGTTAGCGGGAGTCCTCAACACCGGGGAGCTGTTTTTT	CASRLAGVLNTGELFF
-	-	TRBV7-9	TRBJ2-1	TGTGCCAGCAGCCAAAGGACCGTCTCCTACAATGAGCAGTTCTTC	CASSQRTVSYNEQFF
TRBD1	many	TRBV30	TRBJ1-5	TGTGCCTGGAGTGTAGGGCCAGGGGGCGGCAATCAGCCCCAGCATTTT	CAWSVGPGGGNQPQHF
-	-	TRBV19	TRBJ2-2	TGTGCCAGTAGTATGGCGGAGAACACCGGGGAGCTGTTTTTT	CASSMAENTGELFF
TRBD2	many	TRBV28	TRBJ2-7	TGTGCCAGCCGAAGACTAGCGGGAGGGCAATACGAGCAGTACTTC	CASRRLAGGQYEQYF
-	many	TRBV15	TRBJ2-1	TGTGCCACCAGCAGAGATCGCGGGGTTCTGTTCTTC	CATSRDRGVLFF
-	many	TRBV5-1	TRBJ1-1	TGCGCCAGCAGCCTAACAACAGGGAACTCCACTGAAGCTTTCTTT	CASSLTTGNSTEAFF
-	many	TRBV24-1	TRBJ1-5	TGTGCCACCAGTGATTTTGGCAGCCAGCCCCAGCATTTT	CATSDFGSQPQHF
-	many	TRBV6-6	TRBJ2-2	TGTGCCAGCAGCCTGATGCAGGGTCCCGGGGAGCTGTTTTTT	CASSLMQGPGELFF
-	many	TRBV7-2	TRBJ2-3	TGTGCCAGCAGCTTAGCGGCAGGGTATAGGGATACGCAGTATTTT	CASSLAAGYRDTQYF
-	many	TRBV4-3	TRBJ2-7	TGCGCCAGCAGCCAAGACTTTGTGCCAGCGGGCGTAACCCAGTGGAACGAGCAGTACTTC	CASSQDFVPAGVTQWNEQYF
-	few	TRBV5-6	TRBJ2-7	TGTGCCAGCAGCCCGACGGACTTGGCTTACGAGCAGTACTTC	CASSPTDLAYEQYF
TRBD1	many	TRBV30	TRBJ2-1	TGTGCCTGGAGTGCGGGACAGGGCTACAATGAGCAGTTCTTC	CAWSAGQGYNEQFF
TRBD1	few	TRBV19	TRBJ2-7	TGTGCCAGTAGTATTTCCGGGACAGGGCGCAACGAGCAGTACTTC	CASSISGTGRNEQYF
-	once	TRBV7-9	TRBJ2-7	TGTGCCAGCAGCTTAGTCGGTACTATCAATGAGCAGTACTTC	CASSLVGTINEQYF